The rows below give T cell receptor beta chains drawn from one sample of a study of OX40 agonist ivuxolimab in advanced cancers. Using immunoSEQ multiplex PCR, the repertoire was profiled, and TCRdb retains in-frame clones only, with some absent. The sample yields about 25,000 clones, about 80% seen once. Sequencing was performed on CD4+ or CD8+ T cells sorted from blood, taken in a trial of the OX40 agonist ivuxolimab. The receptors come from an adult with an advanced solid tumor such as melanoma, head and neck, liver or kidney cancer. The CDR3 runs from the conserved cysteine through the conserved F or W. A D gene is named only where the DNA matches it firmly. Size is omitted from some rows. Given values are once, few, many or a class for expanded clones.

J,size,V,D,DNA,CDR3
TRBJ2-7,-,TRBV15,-,TGTGCCACCAGCAGAGATTTTAGGACACCGGTCTACGAGCAGTACTTC,CATSRDFRTPVYEQYF
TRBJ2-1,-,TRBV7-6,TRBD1,TGTGCCAGCAGCTTAGGGGGACAGGGTATCTCGGCCTACAATGAGCAGTTCTTC,CASSLGGQGISAYNEQFF
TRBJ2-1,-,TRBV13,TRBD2,TGTGCCAGCAGCTTAACTAGCGGGAGAGTAAATGAGCAGTTCTTC,CASSLTSGRVNEQFF
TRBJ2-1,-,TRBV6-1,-,TGTGCCAGCAGTTACAACAATGAGCAGTTCTTC,CASSYNNEQFF
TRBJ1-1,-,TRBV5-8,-,TGTGCCAGCAGCTTGGGGGTCAGAGGGGCTTTCTTT,CASSLGVRGAFF
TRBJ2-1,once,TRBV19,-,TGTGCCAGTAGTCTGGGGGGCTCCTACAATGAGCAGTTCTTC,CASSLGGSYNEQFF
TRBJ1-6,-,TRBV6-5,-,TGTGCCAGCAGTTACTCGAATTCGGGAAATTCACCCCTCCACTTT,CASSYSNSGNSPLHF
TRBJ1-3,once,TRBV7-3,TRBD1,TGTGCCAGCAGCTTACCGGGCCGGACAGGGGCGGGAAACACCATATATTTT,CASSLPGRTGAGNTIYF
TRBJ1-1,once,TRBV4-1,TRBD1,TGCGCCAGCAACCCCGGACAGGGCGACACTGAAGCTTTCTTT,CASNPGQGDTEAFF
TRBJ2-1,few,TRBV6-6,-,TGTGCCAGCAGTACGACGTCAGAGCAGTTCTTC,CASSTTSEQFF
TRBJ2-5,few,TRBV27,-,TGTGCCAGCAGCGGCGTGGTAGGGGAGACCCAGTACTTC,CASSGVVGETQYF
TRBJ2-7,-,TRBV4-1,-,TGCGCCAGCAGCCAAGGGGTGGGGGGCCTGGAGCAGTACTTC,CASSQGVGGLEQYF
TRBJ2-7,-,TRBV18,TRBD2,TGTGCCAGCTCACCACCTGGACTAGCTGGCTACGAGCAGTACTTC,CASSPPGLAGYEQYF
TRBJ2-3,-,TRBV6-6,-,TGTGCCAGCAGTTACGGGACCCTGGGAGATACGCAGTATTTT,CASSYGTLGDTQYF
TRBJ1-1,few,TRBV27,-,TGTGCCAGCAGTTTAAGCGCGAACACTGAAGCTTTCTTT,CASSLSANTEAFF
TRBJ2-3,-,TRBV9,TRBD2,TGTGCCAGCAGAGAACTAGCGGGAGGGCCCCCAGATACGCAGTATTTT,CASRELAGGPPDTQYF
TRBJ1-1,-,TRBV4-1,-,TGCGCCAGCAGCCAAGATCGAGGACAGCTGAACACTGAAGCTTTCTTT,CASSQDRGQLNTEAFF
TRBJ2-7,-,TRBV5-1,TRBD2,TGCGCCAGCAGCGAGGGACTAGCGGGAGGTTACGAGCAGTACTTC,CASSEGLAGGYEQYF
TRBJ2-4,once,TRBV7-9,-,TGTGCCAGCAGCGCACAGAAAAACATTCAGTACTTC,CASSAQKNIQYF
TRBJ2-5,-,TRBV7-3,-,TGTGCCAGCAGCTTATCAAGGGGTAAACAAGAGACCCAGTACTTC,CASSLSRGKQETQYF
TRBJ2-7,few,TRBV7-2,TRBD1,TGTGCCAGCAGTTGGGGACAGAGCTACGAGCAGTACTTC,CASSWGQSYEQYF
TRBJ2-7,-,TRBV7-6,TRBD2,TGTGCCAGCAGCGGATTCGTGGAAGGGACTAGCGGGAGGAGATCCTACGAGCAGTACTTC,CASSGFVEGTSGRRSYEQYF
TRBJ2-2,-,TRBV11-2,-,TGTGCCAGCAGCCAGGGTTATCCCGGGGAGCTGTTTTTT,CASSQGYPGELFF
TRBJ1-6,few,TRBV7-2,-,TGTGCCAGCAGCTTAGGCAAGGGATTCTATAATTCACCCCTCCACTTT,CASSLGKGFYNSPLHF
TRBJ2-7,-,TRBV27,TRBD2,TGTGCCAGCAGATTAGCGGGGACCACCTACGAGCAGTACTTC,CASRLAGTTYEQYF
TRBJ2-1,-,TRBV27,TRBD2,TGTGCCAGCAGTTCGGGACTAGCGGACTACAATGAGCAGTTCTTC,CASSSGLADYNEQFF
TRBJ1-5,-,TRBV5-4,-,TGTGCCAGCAGCTTATCGGGGGAAGGTCAGCCCCAGCATTTT,CASSLSGEGQPQHF
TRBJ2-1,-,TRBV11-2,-,TGTGCCAGCAGCCAAGGGGCAGTTTCGGGAGCCAATGAGCAGTTCTTC,CASSQGAVSGANEQFF
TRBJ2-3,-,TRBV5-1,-,TGCGCCAGCAGCTTCCAACTAGCCGTGGATGTCGCAGATACGCAGTATTTT,CASSFQLAVDVADTQYF
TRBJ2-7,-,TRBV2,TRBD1,TGTGCCAGCAGCTCCGGGACAGCCTACGAGCAGTACTTC,CASSSGTAYEQYF
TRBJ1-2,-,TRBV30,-,TGTGCCTGGAGTGAGGGCGCCTGGAATGGCTACACCTTC,CAWSEGAWNGYTF
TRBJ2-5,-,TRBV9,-,TGTGCCAGCAGATCACAGGGTCAAGAGACCCAGTACTTC,CASRSQGQETQYF
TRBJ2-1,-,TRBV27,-,TGTGCCAGCAGTTCTAGGGTGTTTAATGAGCAGTTCTTC,CASSSRVFNEQFF
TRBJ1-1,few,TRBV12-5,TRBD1,TGTGCTAGTGCCCTCAACGCCGGGACAGGGCTTTATCACACTGAAGCTTTCTTT,CASALNAGTGLYHTEAFF
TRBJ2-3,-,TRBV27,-,TGTGCCAGCAGTTTCCTCTCCACCAGCACAGATACGCAGTATTTT,CASSFLSTSTDTQYF
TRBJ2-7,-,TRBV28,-,TGTGCCAGCAGTGCGGACCTTAGGGGGACCTACGAGCAGTACTTC,CASSADLRGTYEQYF
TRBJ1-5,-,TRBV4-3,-,TGCGCCAGCAGCCAAGGTCCAGCAACTAGCAATCAGCCCCAGCATTTT,CASSQGPATSNQPQHF